This paragraph reports one T cell receptor beta chain. The method was immunoSEQ multiplex PCR; TCRdb's version includes in-frame clones alone and lacks a portion of them. The sample lists roughly 25,000 clones, about 82% occurring once. V gave up 7 bases and J gave up 8 bases, with 17 bases separating them. The length of the CDR3 is 13 residues. Germline V lookup: CDR1 LNHDA, CDR2 SQIVND (reference sequence). The data are from a study of ipilimumab plus nivolumab after autologous stem cell transplantation. Through week 26, nivolumab 3 mg/kg IV was given weeks 1, 4, 7, 10, then biweekly. Material: PBMCs, obtained in a trial of ipilimumab plus nivolumab as post-transplant consolidation. The receptor comes from a male donor with diffuse large B-cell lymphoma. This chain connects TRBV19 to TRBJ1-2; a weak D match, TRBD1 (5 bases). CDR3 residues: CASKSRDLGGYTF. In DNA form, the CDR3 reads TGTGCCAGTAAGTCCCGGGACCTTGGAGGCTACACCTTC.